A single TCR beta chain is shown here with its context. Its cognate antigen is unknown. The data were obtained in a study of early T cells in non-severe SARS-CoV-2 infection. About the research overall: Chains were not paired, and sequencing was done on bulk RNA from unsorted whole blood.

The CDR3 loop spans 14 amino acids. Looked up from germline, CDR1 is SGHRS and CDR2 is YFSETQ. Trimming took off 5 bases at V and 1 base at J, with 11 bases between the two ends. General study findings and limits: Matching with VDJdb favored anti-spike CD8 responses (missing private and CD4 specificities).

Individual cDNA molecules received unique molecular identifiers during library preparation. TCRdb reanalysed the 5' RACE reads using MiXCR and keeps one entry per CDR3 protein. The sample records tens of thousands of distinct CDR3 sequences, around 4.5% being singletons. The receptor comes from an adult who was a healthcare worker with PCR-confirmed SARS-CoV-2 infection or an uninfected control (not recorded which). This sequence joins TRBV5-1 and TRBJ2-3, with D unresolved. The sample comprised whole blood. The CDR3 protein is CASRLGPGTDTQYF. DNA for the CDR3: TGCGCCAGCAGACTCGGACCCGGCACAGATACGCAGTATTTT. Full variable domain (missing parts from reference TRBV5-1 and TRBJ2-3): KAGVTQTPRYLIKTRGQQVTLSCSPISGHRSVSWYQQTPGQGLQFLFEYFSETQRNKGNFPGRFSGRQFSNSRSEMNVSTLELGDSALYLCASRLGPGTDTQYFGPGTRLTVL.